The 5 T cell receptor beta chains given below trace back to one sample, sequenced in a study of T cell responses to AZD1222 COVID-19 vaccine. TCRdb's table, derived via immunoSEQ multiplex PCR, lists solely in-frame clones and lacks some. The sample consists of 90,000 to 150,000 clones, 85% to 90% of them appearing once. This sample comprised peripheral blood, obtained on day 0 of AZD1222 vaccination. The receptor source for this set is an adult in good health.

The V gene is TRBV6-6, the J gene TRBJ1-4; possibly TRBD1 for D (6 bases). The V gene lost 7 bases and the J gene lost 11 bases, with 14 bases spanning the gap. The length of the CDR3 is 12 residues. The germline CDR1 and CDR2 sequences are MNHNY and SVGAGI (reference sequence). CDR3: CASTGEGGKLFF. The CDR3 coding sequence is TGTGCCAGCACGGGGGAAGGGGGGAAACTGTTTTTT.

The chain combines TRBV18 with TRBJ1-4; no definite D call. The ends were cut back, 0 bases at V and 6 bases at J, with 8 bases in the middle. This CDR3 has 14 residues. CDR1 and CDR2 (germline): KGHSH, LQKENI. This CDR3 reads CASSPPGSDEKLFF. The DNA for the CDR3 is TGTGCCAGCTCACCACCGGGATCGGATGAAAAACTGTTTTTT.

This chain links TRBV14 with TRBJ1-6; D ambiguous. V was pared by 0 bases and J by 7 bases, with 7 bases between. This CDR3 region has 14 residues. Germline CDR1 is SGHDN and CDR2 is FVKESK. The CDR3: CASSQEALNSPLHF. The DNA for the CDR3 is TGTGCCAGCAGCCAAGAGGCCTTAAATTCACCCCTCCACTTT. The full variable domain, with the rest looked up from reference TRBV14 and TRBJ1-6, is EAGVTQFPSHSVIEKGQTVTLRCDPISGHDNLYWYRRVMGKEIKFLLHFVKESKQDESGMPNNRFLAERTGGTYSTLKVQPAELEDSGVYFCASSQEALNSPLHFGNGTRLTVT.

The V and J genes are TRBV4-1 and TRBJ1-1; D unresolved. The CDR3 has 15 amino acids. Germline CDR1 and CDR2: MGHRA and YSYEKL. The V gene lost 0 bases and the J gene lost 0 bases, with 8 bases spanning the gap. In DNA, the CDR3 is TGCGCCAGCAGCCAAGAAGGCCAGCTGAACACTGAAGCTTTCTTT. Protein product: CASSQEGQLNTEAFF.

A note on this clone: The sample has other DNA sequences that encode this CDR3 too. This chain uses TRBV18 with TRBJ1-2, with 8 bases fitting TRBD1. Germline V gives CDR1 KGHSH, CDR2 LQKENI. The CDR3 spans 13 residues. Trimming removed 4 bases from V and 5 bases from J; junction bases left unmatched: 3. This CDR3 reads CASSQDREYGYTF. The CDR3 DNA is TGTGCCAGCTCACAGGACAGGGAGTATGGCTACACCTTC.